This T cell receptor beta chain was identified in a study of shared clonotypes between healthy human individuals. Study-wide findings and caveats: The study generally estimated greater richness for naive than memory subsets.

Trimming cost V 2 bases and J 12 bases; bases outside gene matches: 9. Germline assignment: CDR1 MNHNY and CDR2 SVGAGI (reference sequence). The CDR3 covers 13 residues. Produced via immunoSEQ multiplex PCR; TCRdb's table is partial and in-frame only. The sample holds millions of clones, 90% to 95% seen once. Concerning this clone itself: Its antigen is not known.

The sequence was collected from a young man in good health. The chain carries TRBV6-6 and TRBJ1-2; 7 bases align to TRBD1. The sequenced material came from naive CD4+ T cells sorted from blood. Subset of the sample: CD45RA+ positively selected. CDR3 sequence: CASSYMMTGSNTF. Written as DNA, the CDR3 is TGTGCCAGCAGTTACATGATGACAGGGTCCAACACCTTC.